The 5 T cell receptor beta chains given below trace back to one sample, sequenced in a study of cytomegalovirus exposure and HLA in healthy donors (dated by TCRdb to about 2017). Library creation used the immunoSEQ multiplex PCR assay. A mixture of 60 forward primers for TCR Vbeta segments and 13 reverse primers for TCR Jbeta segments was used in the multiplex PCR. TCRdb re-hosts the immuneACCESS table, in-frame sequences only. Its copies lack some clones; in the studies checked, an unresolved V gene accounts for under half of them, and the cause for the rest is not known. Here the sample has 110,000 to 150,000 clones; more than 75% occur a single time. More than 2.5% of the sample is taken by the ten largest. The material sequenced was PBMCs. The receptors were gathered from a man younger than 35 in good health and CMV-seropositive.

V usage is TRBV10-3 and J usage is TRBJ1-4; 7 bases agree with TRBD1. The CDR3 length is 13 residues. V shed 6 bases and J 5 bases; nucleotides not matched to a gene: 3. CDR1 and CDR2 from the germline V gene are ENHRY and SYGVKD. CDR3 nucleotides: TGTGCCATCAGGGACAGGTCAAATGAAAAACTGTTTTTT. Translated: CAIRDRSNEKLFF.

The V gene is TRBV19, the J gene TRBJ2-7; 8 positions agree with TRBD2. The V and J ends lost 10 bases and 3 bases, in that order; junction bases with no gene match: 8. The CDR3 consists of 13 residues. Germline assignment: CDR1 LNHDA and CDR2 SQIVND (reference sequence). The CDR3 DNA sequence: TGTGCCACCAGCGGGAGCCGGGGCTACGAGCAGTACTTC. Amino acid sequence: CATSGSRGYEQYF.

The V and J genes are TRBV9 and TRBJ1-2; tentative D call: TRBD1 (5 bases). V lost 4 bases to trimming and J lost 4 bases, with 20 bases between them. Germline V gives CDR1 SGDLS, CDR2 YYNGEE. The CDR3 contains 16 residues. CDR3 sequence: CASSPRLDSKSYGYTF. CDR3 sequence (DNA): TGTGCCAGCAGCCCCCGGCTAGACAGCAAATCCTATGGCTACACCTTC.

The rearrangement joins TRBV6-1 to TRBJ2-5, with D perhaps TRBD2 (5 bases). The CDR3 consists of 14 residues. CDR1 is MNHNS and CDR2 is SASEGT in the germline V gene. V was clipped by 1 base and J by 5 bases, with 11 bases between them. CDR3 in amino acids: CASSEDGVLETQYF. CDR3 bases: TGTGCCAGCAGTGAAGACGGGGTCCTGGAGACCCAGTACTTC.

This chain links TRBV28 with TRBJ2-1; TRBD1 matches at 8 bases. This CDR3 spans 15 amino acids. Germline trimming cut 7 bases from V and 8 bases from J; bases unmatched to any gene: 13. CDR1 MDHEN and CDR2 SYDVKM come from the germline V gene. This CDR3 reads CASKPQDRVNYEQFF. In DNA, the CDR3 is TGTGCCAGCAAGCCCCAGGACAGGGTCAATTATGAGCAGTTCTTC.